The sequence of this TCR beta chain was determined in a study of blood T cell repertoires in COVID-19. The CDR3 has 13 residues. The junction had 7 bases not matched to a gene; V was cut back by 7 bases and J by 6 bases. Germline V gives CDR1 MNHEY, CDR2 SVGAGI. Clones were sequenced by immunoSEQ multiplex PCR, and TCRdb holds only the in-frame ones, with some missing. The data contain about 190,000 clones, around four fifths of them singletons. The TCR comes from a man aged 50-59 years with active or convalescent COVID-19. The sequenced sample consisted of peripheral blood. This chain joins TRBV6-5 and TRBJ1-2; TRBD1 matches 8 bases. DNA for the CDR3: TGTGCCAGCACACTACAGGGGGACGATGGCTACACCTTC. Protein sequence: CASTLQGDDGYTF.